A selection of T cell receptor beta chains follows, all from one sample in a study of CD8 T cells in ankylosing spondylitis. A single record per CDR3 protein comes from TCRdb applying MiXCR to the 5' RACE reads. The table includes some 840,000 distinct CDR3 sequences, 12% detected once. Specimen: blood, either unsorted or a sorted T cell fraction (not recorded which). These receptors were obtained from a male donor with ankylosing spondylitis. CDR3s include the opening cysteine and the closing phenylalanine or tryptophan. D genes are given only for firm matches. Size tells how often a clone was seen (once, few, many) or the class of an expanded clone, and some rows leave it out.

few	TRBV20-1	17	.	TRBJ1-4	CSARGRHPKDTNEKLFF	TGCAGTGCTAGGGGACGACATCCCAAGGACACTAATGAAAAACTGTTTTTT
few	TRBV15	15	.	TRBJ2-1	CATSRGDFRGVEQFF	TGTGCCACCAGCAGAGGGGACTTCCGCGGGGTAGAGCAGTTCTTC
many	TRBV7-2	16	TRBD1	TRBJ1-2	CASSRGAGGFSYGYTF	TGTGCCAGCAGTCGAGGAGCAGGGGGCTTCAGCTATGGCTACACCTTC
.	TRBV11-2	15	TRBD1	TRBJ1-5	CASSLTGGRDQPQHF	TGTGCCAGCAGCTTAACAGGGGGCAGGGATCAGCCCCAGCATTTT
few	TRBV29-1	13	.	TRBJ1-1	CSVEVIVNTEAFF	TGCAGCGTTGAAGTTATCGTGAACACTGAAGCTTTCTTT
few	TRBV5-6	14	.	TRBJ2-5	CASSWGADQETQYF	TGTGCCAGCAGCTGGGGGGCGGACCAAGAGACCCAGTACTTC
many	TRBV6-1	11	.	TRBJ2-3	CASSEAVSWVF	TGTGCCAGCAGTGAAGCGGTTTCTTGGGTTTTT
many	TRBV6-5	14	.	TRBJ2-5	CASSSFGLTRGQYF	TGTGCCAGCAGTTCCTTTGGACTTACTCGCGGACAGTACTTC
many	TRBV7-2	11	.	TRBJ2-1	CASSLLGHQFF	TGTGCCAGCAGCTTACTGGGCCACCAGTTCTTC
.	TRBV27	17	.	TRBJ1-3	CASSLSLVQGSGNTIYF	TGTGCCAGCAGTTTATCTTTGGTCCAGGGCTCTGGAAACACCATATATTTT
.	TRBV20-1	13	.	TRBJ2-5	CSATRGGRETQYF	TGCAGTGCCACCAGAGGGGGAAGGGAGACCCAGTACTTC
few	TRBV2	12	.	TRBJ1-1	CASSLTSGEAFF	TGTGCCAGCAGCCTGACTTCTGGAGAAGCTTTCTTT
few	TRBV20-1	17	TRBD2	TRBJ2-1	CSARDISPAGVDNEQFF	TGCAGTGCTAGAGATATCTCACCAGCGGGAGTCGACAATGAGCAGTTCTTC
few	TRBV20-1	14	.	TRBJ2-7	CSARVEGGGYEQYF	TGCAGTGCTAGAGTTGAAGGAGGGGGCTACGAGCAGTACTTC
few	TRBV5-5	14	.	TRBJ2-7	CASSLVGNLYEQYF	TGTGCCAGCAGCTTGGTGGGAAACCTCTACGAGCAGTACTTC
.	TRBV7-8	15	.	TRBJ1-3	CASSSGGGTGNTIYF	TGTGCCAGCAGCTCAGGCGGGGGGACTGGAAACACCATATATTTT
.	TRBV29-1	13	.	TRBJ2-3	CSVKKGHTDTQYF	TGCAGCGTCAAGAAAGGCCACACAGATACGCAGTATTTT
.	TRBV7-3	13	TRBD1	TRBJ1-2	CASSRGGDREVTF	TGTGCCAGCAGCCGCGGGGGAGACAGGGAAGTAACCTTC
many	TRBV5-1	15	TRBD1	TRBJ2-2	CASSSGQAIAGELFF	TGCGCCAGCAGCTCGGGACAGGCCATCGCCGGGGAGCTGTTTTTT
.	TRBV3-1	15	.	TRBJ2-2	CASSPQWGAGGELFF	TGTGCCAGCAGCCCCCAGTGGGGGGCCGGCGGGGAGCTGTTTTTT
.	TRBV27	13	.	TRBJ1-2	CASSFNLASKCAF	TGTGCCAGCAGTTTCAACCTCGCATCTAAGTGCGCCTTC
.	TRBV7-2	15	.	TRBJ2-1	CASSLRGLTYNEQFF	TGTGCCAGCAGCTTAAGAGGGCTCACCTACAATGAGCAGTTCTTC
.	TRBV4-2	15	.	TRBJ2-7	CASSQGAGQGYEQYF	TGTGCCAGCAGCCAAGGAGCGGGTCAGGGCTACGAGCAGTACTTC
.	TRBV4-3	18	TRBD1	TRBJ1-4	CASSQKQGAVSTNEKLFF	TGCGCCAGCAGCCAAAAACAGGGGGCGGTTTCAACTAATGAAAAACTGTTTTTT
few	TRBV5-1	18	TRBD2	TRBJ2-1	CASSPLGLAGAHYNEQFF	TGCGCCAGCAGCCCGTTGGGACTAGCGGGAGCTCACTACAATGAGCAGTTCTTC
.	TRBV6-5	15	.	TRBJ1-6	CASSWDGLTTVSLHF	TGTGCCAGCAGTTGGGACGGACTAACGACAGTATCCCTCCACTTT
many	TRBV29-1	10	.	TRBJ1-1	CSVDGVGAFF	TGCAGCGTTGATGGGGTAGGAGCTTTCTTT
few	TRBV7-2	14	.	TRBJ2-7	CASSSRRLPNEQYF	TGTGCCAGCAGCTCCCGGAGACTCCCCAACGAGCAGTACTTC
few	TRBV20-1	14	TRBD2	TRBJ2-7	CSASPGVAGNREYF	TGCAGTGCTAGCCCGGGGGTAGCGGGGAATAGGGAGTACTTC
.	TRBV15	13	.	TRBJ1-4	CATSRERLGKLFF	TGTGCCACCAGCAGAGAGCGCCTCGGAAAACTGTTTTTT
.	TRBV20-1	14	.	TRBJ1-5	CSARVRGSNQPQHF	TGCAGTGCTAGGGTCAGGGGCAGCAATCAGCCCCAGCATTTT
few	TRBV5-5	14	.	TRBJ2-1	CASSNGTPRREQFF	TGTGCCAGCAGCAACGGGACCCCCCGGAGGGAGCAGTTCTTC
few	TRBV18	15	.	TRBJ1-1	CASSTYRVMNTEAFF	TGTGCCAGCTCAACTTACAGGGTGATGAACACTGAAGCTTTCTTT
.	TRBV4-3	14	TRBD1	TRBJ1-2	CASSQDRTGVGYTF	TGCGCCAGCAGCCAAGACAGGACAGGGGTTGGCTACACCTTC
.	TRBV7-2	13	.	TRBJ1-5	CASSLAVEQPQHF	TGTGCCAGCAGCTTAGCGGTAGAGCAGCCCCAGCATTTT
.	TRBV29-1	11	.	TRBJ2-2	CSVDRNGELFF	TGCAGCGTTGACAGGAACGGGGAGCTGTTTTTT
.	TRBV20-1	12	.	TRBJ2-5	CSGVRGRETQYF	TGCAGTGGGGTCAGGGGTCGAGAGACCCAGTACTTC